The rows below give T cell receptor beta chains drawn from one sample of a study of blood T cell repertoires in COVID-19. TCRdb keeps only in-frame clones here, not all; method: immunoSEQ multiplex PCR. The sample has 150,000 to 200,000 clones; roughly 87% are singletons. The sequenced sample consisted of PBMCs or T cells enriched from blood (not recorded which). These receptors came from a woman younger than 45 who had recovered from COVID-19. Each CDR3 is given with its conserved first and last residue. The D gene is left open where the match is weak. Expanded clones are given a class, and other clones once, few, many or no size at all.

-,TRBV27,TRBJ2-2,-,TGTGCCAGCAGTTTAGGCACAAACACCGGGGAGCTGTTTTTT,CASSLGTNTGELFF
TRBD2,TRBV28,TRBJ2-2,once,TGTGCCAGCAGTTTATATGGGGAGGGCAGGACCGGGGAGCTGTTTTTT,CASSLYGEGRTGELFF
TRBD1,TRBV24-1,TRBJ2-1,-,TGTGCCACCAGTGATTCGACAGGGCCTTTCTACAATGAGCAGTTCTTC,CATSDSTGPFYNEQFF
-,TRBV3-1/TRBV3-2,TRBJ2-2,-,TGTGCCAGCAGCCAGGGACAGAACACCGGGGAGCTGTTTTTT,CASSQGQNTGELFF
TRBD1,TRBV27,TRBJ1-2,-,TGTGCCAGCAGTTTTCGACAGGGGGACTATGGCTACACCTTC,CASSFRQGDYGYTF
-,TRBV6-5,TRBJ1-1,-,TGTGCGACCGGGGACACGACGAACACTGAAGCTTTCTTT,CATGDTTNTEAFF
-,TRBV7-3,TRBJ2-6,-,TGTGCCAGCACCAAAGGACGGGACTCTGGGGCCAACGTCCTGACTTTC,CASTKGRDSGANVLTF
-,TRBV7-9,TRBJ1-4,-,TGTGCCAGCAGCTTATTCGGGTCTAATGAAAAACTGTTTTTT,CASSLFGSNEKLFF
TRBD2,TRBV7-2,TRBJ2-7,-,TGTGCCAGCAGCTCGGCTAGCGGGAGCTACGAGCAGTACTTC,CASSSASGSYEQYF
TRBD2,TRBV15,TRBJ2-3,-,TGTGCCACCAGCAGAGTCAGGATGGGACTAGCGGTCAGCACAGATACGCAGTATTTT,CATSRVRMGLAVSTDTQYF
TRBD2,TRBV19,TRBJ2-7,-,TGTGCCAGTAGAAAGCGGGAGGGCCCCGAGCAGTACTTC,CASRKREGPEQYF
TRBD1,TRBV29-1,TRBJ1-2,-,TGCAGCGTTGTCCCTCCAGGGGGCAAAGGAGGCTACACCTTC,CSVVPPGGKGGYTF
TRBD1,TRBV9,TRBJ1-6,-,TGTGCCAGCAGCCCGACAGGGGATAATTCACCCCTCCACTTT,CASSPTGDNSPLHF
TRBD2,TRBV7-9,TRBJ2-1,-,TGTGCCAGCAGCCATAGCGGGAGGGCCTACAATGAGCAGTTCTTC,CASSHSGRAYNEQFF
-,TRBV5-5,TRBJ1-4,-,TGTGCCAGCAGCTTGGCTCCGACAGTCCAAAATGAAAAACTGTTTTTT,CASSLAPTVQNEKLFF
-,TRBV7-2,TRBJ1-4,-,TGTGCCAGCAGCTTAGATCCACAGGAAAAACTGTTTTTT,CASSLDPQEKLFF
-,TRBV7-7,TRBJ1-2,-,TGTGCTAGCAGTCCTACAGCAGTCTATGGCTACACCTTC,CASSPTAVYGYTF
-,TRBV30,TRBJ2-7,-,TGTGCCTGGAGTGGACGGGAGTCGCTGAGGGAGCAGTACTTC,CAWSGRESLREQYF
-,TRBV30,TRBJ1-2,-,TGTGCCTGGGCCCCTGGGACTATCTATGGCTACACCTTC,CAWAPGTIYGYTF
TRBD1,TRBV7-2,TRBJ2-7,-,TGTGCCAGCAGCCAACGACAGGGTTGGAAAGAGCAGTACTTC,CASSQRQGWKEQYF
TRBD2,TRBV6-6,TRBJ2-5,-,TGTGCCAGCCGGGATGGGGTTAGCGGGGGTAGGGAGACCCAGTACTTC,CASRDGVSGGRETQYF
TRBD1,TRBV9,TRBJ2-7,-,TGTGCCAGCAGCGTCCAACCGGGACAGGGTTACGAGCAGTACTTC,CASSVQPGQGYEQYF
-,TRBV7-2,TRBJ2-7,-,TGTGCCAGCAGCTTAAGGGACTCAACCTACGAGCAGTACTTC,CASSLRDSTYEQYF
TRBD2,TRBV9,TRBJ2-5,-,TGTGCCAGCAGCGGTAGCGGGGGAGGAAGGGAGACCCAGTACTTC,CASSGSGGGRETQYF
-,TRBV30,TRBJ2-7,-,TGTGCCTGGAGCGTACAGTACGAGCAGTACTTC,CAWSVQYEQYF